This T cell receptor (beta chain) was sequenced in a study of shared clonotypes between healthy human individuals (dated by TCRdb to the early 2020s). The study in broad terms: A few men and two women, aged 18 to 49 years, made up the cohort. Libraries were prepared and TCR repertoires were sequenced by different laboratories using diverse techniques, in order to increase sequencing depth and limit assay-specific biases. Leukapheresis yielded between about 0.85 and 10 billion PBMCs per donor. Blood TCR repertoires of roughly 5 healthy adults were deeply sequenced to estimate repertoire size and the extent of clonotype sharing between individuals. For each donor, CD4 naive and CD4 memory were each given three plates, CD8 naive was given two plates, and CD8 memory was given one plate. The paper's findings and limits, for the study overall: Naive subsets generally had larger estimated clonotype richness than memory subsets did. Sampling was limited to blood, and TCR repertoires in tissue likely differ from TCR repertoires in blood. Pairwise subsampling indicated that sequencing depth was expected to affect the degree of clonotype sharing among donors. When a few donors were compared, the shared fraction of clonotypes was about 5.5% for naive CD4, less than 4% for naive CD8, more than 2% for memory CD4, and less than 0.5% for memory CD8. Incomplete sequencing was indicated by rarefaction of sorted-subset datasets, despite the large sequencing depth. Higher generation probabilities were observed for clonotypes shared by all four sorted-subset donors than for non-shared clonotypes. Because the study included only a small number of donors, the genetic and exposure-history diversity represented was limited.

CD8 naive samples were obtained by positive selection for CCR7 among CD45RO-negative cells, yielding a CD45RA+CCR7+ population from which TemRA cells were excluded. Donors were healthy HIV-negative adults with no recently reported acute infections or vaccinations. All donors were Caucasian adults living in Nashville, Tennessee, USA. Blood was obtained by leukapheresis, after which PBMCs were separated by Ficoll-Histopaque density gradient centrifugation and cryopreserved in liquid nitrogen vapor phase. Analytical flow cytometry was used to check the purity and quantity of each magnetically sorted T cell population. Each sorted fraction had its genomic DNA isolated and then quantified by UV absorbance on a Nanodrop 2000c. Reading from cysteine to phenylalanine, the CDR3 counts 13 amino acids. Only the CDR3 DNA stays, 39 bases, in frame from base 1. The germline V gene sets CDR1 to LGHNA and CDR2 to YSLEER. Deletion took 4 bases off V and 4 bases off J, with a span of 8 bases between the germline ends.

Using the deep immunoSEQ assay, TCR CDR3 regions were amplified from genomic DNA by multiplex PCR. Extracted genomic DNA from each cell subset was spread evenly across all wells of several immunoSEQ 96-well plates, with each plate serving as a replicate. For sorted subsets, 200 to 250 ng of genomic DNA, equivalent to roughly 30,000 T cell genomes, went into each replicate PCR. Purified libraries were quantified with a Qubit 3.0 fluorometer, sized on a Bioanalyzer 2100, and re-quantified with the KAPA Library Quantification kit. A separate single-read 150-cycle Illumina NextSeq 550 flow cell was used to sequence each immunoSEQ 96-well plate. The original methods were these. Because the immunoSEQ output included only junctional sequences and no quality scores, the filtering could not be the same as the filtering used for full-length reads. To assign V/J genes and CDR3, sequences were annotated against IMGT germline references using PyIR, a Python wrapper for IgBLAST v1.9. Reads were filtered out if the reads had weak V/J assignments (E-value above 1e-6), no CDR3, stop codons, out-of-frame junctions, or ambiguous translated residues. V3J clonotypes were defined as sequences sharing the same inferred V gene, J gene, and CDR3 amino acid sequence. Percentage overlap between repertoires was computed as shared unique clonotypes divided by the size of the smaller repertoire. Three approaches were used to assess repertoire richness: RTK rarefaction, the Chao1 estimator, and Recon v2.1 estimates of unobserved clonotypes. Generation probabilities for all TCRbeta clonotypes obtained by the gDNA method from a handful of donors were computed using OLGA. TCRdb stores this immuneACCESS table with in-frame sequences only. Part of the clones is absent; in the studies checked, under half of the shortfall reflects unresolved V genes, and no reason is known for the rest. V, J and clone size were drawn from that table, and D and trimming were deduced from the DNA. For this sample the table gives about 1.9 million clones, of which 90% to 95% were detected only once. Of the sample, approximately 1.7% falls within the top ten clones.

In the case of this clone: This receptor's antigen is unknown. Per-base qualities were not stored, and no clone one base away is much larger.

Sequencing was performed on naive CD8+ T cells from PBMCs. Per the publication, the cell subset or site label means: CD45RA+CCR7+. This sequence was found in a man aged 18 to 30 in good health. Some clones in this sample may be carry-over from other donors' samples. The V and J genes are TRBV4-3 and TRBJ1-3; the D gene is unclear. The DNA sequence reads TGCGCCAGCAGCCCAAGGGTCGGAAACACCATATATTTT. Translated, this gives CASSPRVGNTIYF.